This T cell receptor beta chain was identified in a study of blood T cell repertoires in COVID-19. Overall study context: T cells, B-cell-depleted T cells, or PBMCs provided the cDNA or gDNA that served as material.

Methods used by the authors: From reference gene primer amplification, estimates of nucleated cell counts were derived. Produced via immunoSEQ multiplex PCR; TCRdb's table is partial and in-frame only. That table is the source of V, J and clone size, and D and trimming were worked out from the DNA. Of 65,000 or so clones in the sample, approximately 88% are singletons; the top ten hold roughly a tenth. About this clone itself: The junction shows a germline mismatch at one end, possibly a read error.

The sample consisted of peripheral blood. The TCR originated in a man aged 30 to 39 with COVID-19, enrolled during active disease.

CDR3 nucleotide sequence: TGTGCCAGCAGCCAAGTTCACTCCTACGGGCAGTACTTC. Protein sequence: CASSQVHSYGQYF. V is TRBV14 and J is TRBJ2-7, with no clear D. This CDR3 is 13 amino acids long. From germline, CDR1 is SGHDN and CDR2 FVKESK.